The 21 T cell receptor beta chains below were found in one sample sequenced in a study of neurological immune-mediated disorders. From the 5' RACE reads, TCRdb called clonotypes with MiXCR, one entry per CDR3 protein. In the table there are tens of thousands of distinct CDR3 sequences, around 5.2% of which are singletons. Material for sequencing was PBMCs. Receptor source: a man between 18 and 35 years old with multiple sclerosis.

Ten or more counts support this clonotype. The chain employs TRBV20-1 and TRBJ2-3; unclear D gene. CDR3 length: 13 residues. Germline V lookup: CDR1 DFQATT, CDR2 SNEGSKA (reference sequence). The V end lost 3 bases, the J end lost 0 bases, and 7 bases lay between the germline ends. The CDR3 region has the DNA TGCAGTGCTAGTCCCCAGAGCACAGATACGCAGTATTTT. Amino acid sequence: CSASPQSTDTQYF.

The chain uses TRBV5-1 and TRBJ2-7, with 10 bases aligning to TRBD1. The CDR3 has 19 residues. Germline V gene lookup returns CDR1 SGHRS and CDR2 YFSETQ. V lost 4 bases to trimming and J lost 2 bases; unmatched junction nucleotides: 18. CDR3 sequence: CASSPPRTGGSISPYEQYF. The CDR3 DNA follows: TGCGCCAGCAGCCCTCCCAGGACAGGGGGGTCCATATCCCCCTACGAGCAGTACTTC. Filled out from reference TRBV5-1 and TRBJ2-7, the complete variable domain reads KAGVTQTPRYLIKTRGQQVTLSCSPISGHRSVSWYQQTPGQGLQFLFEYFSETQRNKGNFPGRFSGRQFSNSRSEMNVSTLELGDSALYLCASSPPRTGGSISPYEQYFGPGTRLTVT.

Ten or more counts support this clonotype. The chain uses TRBV24-1 and TRBJ2-2; D remains ambiguous. V was shortened by 5 bases and J by 0 bases, with 6 bases between the two germline ends. Germline lookup yields CDR1 KGHDR and CDR2 SFDVKD. CDR3 size: 14 residues. CDR3: CATSGQTNTGELFF. Written as DNA, the CDR3 is TGTGCCACCAGTGGTCAGACGAACACCGGGGAGCTGTTTTTT.

CDR3 nucleotides: TGTGCCAGCAGCTTGTGGAGACTAGCGGAGACCTACAATGAGCAGTTCTTC. This translates into CASSLWRLAETYNEQFF. The chain links TRBV5-5 to TRBJ2-1, with TRBD2 matching over 9 bases. This CDR3 contains 17 residues. Losses at the gene ends were 1 base for V and 2 bases for J; bases not matched to a gene: 7. In germline, CDR1 is SGHKS, CDR2 YYEKEE (reference sequence).

The chain carries TRBV7-9 and TRBJ2-7; D gene uncertain. Germline CDR1 and CDR2: SEHNR and FQNEAQ (reference sequence). This CDR3 is 14 amino acids long. Trimming shortened V by 2 bases and J by 4 bases, and 12 bases separated the two germline ends. In nucleotides, the CDR3 is TGTGCCAGCAGCTTAACCGGTGAGCTATACGAGCAGTACTTC. Protein product: CASSLTGELYEQYF. Looking up the rest from reference TRBV7-9 and TRBJ2-7 gives the full variable domain: DTGVSQNPRHKITKRGQNVTFRCDPISEHNRLYWYRQTLGQGPEFLTYFQNEAQLEKSRLLSDRFSAERPKGSFSTLEIQRTEQGDSAMYLCASSLTGELYEQYFGPGTRLTVT.

This clonotype was seen repeatedly, ten times or more. The rearrangement uses TRBV2 and TRBJ2-1; 7 bases agree with TRBD2. Germline values: CDR1 SNHLY, CDR2 FYNNEI. The V segment lost 3 bases and the J segment 6 bases; nucleotides outside the gene matches: 5. The CDR3 is made up of 14 amino acids. The CDR3 sequence is CASSDWPGGNEQFF. The CDR3 DNA reads as TGTGCCAGCAGTGATTGGCCGGGGGGCAATGAGCAGTTCTTC. The full variable domain, its missing parts supplied by reference TRBV2 and TRBJ2-1, is EPEVTQTPSHQVTQMGQEVILRCVPISNHLYFYWYRQILGQKVEFLVSFYNNEISEKSEIFDDQFSVERPDGSNFTLKIRSTKLEDSAMYFCASSDWPGGNEQFFGPGTRLTVL.

This clonotype occurred many times. This chain links TRBV3-1 with TRBJ1-5; the D is unclear. The CDR3 has 12 amino acids. Germline V CDR1 and CDR2: LGHDT, YNNKEL (reference sequence). The V gene lost 2 bases and the J gene lost 4 bases, with 3 bases spanning the gap. CDR3 bases: TGTGCCAGCAGCCAACCTAATCAGCCCCAGCATTTT. As protein: CASSQPNQPQHF.

There are a few counts of this clonotype. A much larger clone differs from this one at a single base, so this may be a read error. V gene TRBV6-2 or TRBV6-3 combines with J gene TRBJ1-1; tentatively, D is TRBD1 (5 bases). Per germline, CDR1 MNHEY and CDR2 SVGEGT. Between the trimmed V and J ends, which lost 10 bases and 3 bases, there was a span of 15 bases. This CDR3 has 13 amino acids. In DNA form, the CDR3 reads TGTGCCACCGATCCCATCAGGGACACTGAAGCTTTCTTT. It codes for CATDPIRDTEAFF.

In this sample, this clonotype turned up many times. This chain connects TRBV5-1 to TRBJ2-7; D uncertain. This CDR3 is built from 14 residues. Germline CDR1 reads SGHRS; CDR2 reads YFSETQ. The germline V and J ends were trimmed by 0 bases and 2 bases, with 9 bases remaining between them. CDR3 residues: CASSLDLGPYEQYF. In nucleotides, the CDR3 is TGCGCCAGCAGCTTGGACCTGGGCCCCTACGAGCAGTACTTC.

A remark on this clonotype: Just one base apart from a much larger clone, this may be a read error. The rearrangement joins TRBV5-1 to TRBJ2-6, with D perhaps matching TRBD1 (8 bases). CDR3 length: 16 residues. Germline V gene lookup returns CDR1 SGHRS and CDR2 YFSETQ. CDR3 in DNA: TGCGCCAGCAGCCTGATAGGACAGGGAGGGGCCAAAGTCCTGACTTTC. Amino acid sequence: CASSLIGQGGAKVLTF.

This clonotype was seen repeatedly, ten times or more. The chain has TRBV9 and TRBJ1-6; no firm D call. Germline V gene sequence: CDR1 SGDLS, CDR2 YYNGEE. Trimming stripped 5 bases from V and 7 bases from J, with 7 bases between. The CDR3 has 12 amino acids. This CDR3 reads CASRADNSPLHF. As DNA, the CDR3 is TGTGCCAGCAGGGCAGACAATTCACCCCTCCACTTT.

This clonotype was recorded at least ten times. V is TRBV7-3 and J is TRBJ2-3; perhaps TRBD2 as D (6 bases). The germline V gene encodes CDR1 SGHTA and CDR2 FQGTGA. The V gene lost 1 base and the J gene lost 0 bases, with 11 bases spanning the gap. The CDR3 is 16 residues long. The CDR3 nucleotides read TGTGCCAGCAGCTTAATAGGGCGGGAAAGCACAGATACGCAGTATTTT. Its protein product is CASSLIGRESTDTQYF.

This clonotype was seen repeatedly, ten times or more. The chain employs TRBV10-3 and TRBJ1-1; D may be TRBD1 (5 bases). This CDR3 has 13 amino acids. The ends were cut back, 3 bases at V and 5 bases at J, with 10 bases in the middle. Per the germline V gene, CDR1 is ENHRY and CDR2 is SYGVKD. The chain's CDR3 is CAISDVGATEAFF. For the CDR3, the DNA is TGTGCCATCAGTGATGTCGGGGCTACTGAAGCTTTCTTT.

This clonotype occurred a few times. Being one base from a much bigger clone, this may be a read error. The rearrangement uses TRBV9 and TRBJ2-2; 8 bases are shared with TRBD2. After removal of 4 bases from V and 4 bases from J, the junction contained 6 bases not matched to a gene. CDR3 length: 15 residues. Germline V gene lookup returns CDR1 SGDLS and CDR2 YYNGEE. CDR3 sequence reads: CASSPGTRVTGELFF. CDR3 nucleotides: TGTGCCAGCAGCCCCGGGACTAGAGTCACCGGGGAGCTGTTTTTT.

The sample holds many counts of this clonotype. The chain combines TRBV10-3 with TRBJ2-1; 8 bases are shared with TRBD2. This CDR3 comprises 18 residues. V shed 6 bases and J 7 bases; nucleotides not matched to a gene: 20. The germline gives CDR1 ENHRY, CDR2 SYGVKD. As DNA, the CDR3 is TGTGCCATCAGAGCTTCGACTAGCGTTATCACCTCCACGAATGAGCAGTTCTTC. This codes for CAIRASTSVITSTNEQFF.

The table lists this clonotype with many counts. This rearrangement joins TRBV24-1 to TRBJ2-3, with a tentative D call TRBD1 (6 bases). This CDR3 spans 14 amino acids. From germline, CDR1 is KGHDR and CDR2 SFDVKD. Trimming took 4 bases from V and 1 from J, leaving 8 bases between them. Here the CDR3 reads CATSESGGTDTQYF. DNA for the CDR3: TGTGCCACCAGTGAGTCAGGGGGCACAGATACGCAGTATTTT.

In its sample, this clonotype was seen many times. The chain employs TRBV5-1 and TRBJ1-1, with 11 bases identical to TRBD1. The CDR3 has 17 residues. Germline CDR1 reads SGHRS; CDR2 reads YFSETQ. Unmatched junction bases numbered 6, after V lost 0 bases and J lost 2 bases. CDR3 protein: CASSLALGQGANTEAFF. The CDR3, as DNA: TGCGCCAGCAGCTTGGCCCTCGGACAGGGGGCCAACACTGAAGCTTTCTTT.

This clonotype was seen a few times. One junction end disagrees with the germline gene, perhaps due to a read error. V and J are TRBV12-3 or TRBV12-4 and TRBJ1-5; D is ambiguous. The length of the CDR3 is 13 residues. This chain's CDR3 is CASSLSEDQPQNF. For the CDR3, the DNA is TGTGCCAGCAGTTTAAGCGAGGATCAGCCCCAGAATTTT.

This clonotype was counted only a few times. This may be a read error, as it is one base from a much larger clone. The V call is TRBV12-3 or TRBV12-4, the J call TRBJ1-1; maybe TRBD1 (5 bases). The CDR3 extends over 14 amino acids. Trimming removed 2 bases from V and 2 bases from J, with 9 bases in between. The CDR3 here is CASSLQGINTEAFF. DNA of the CDR3: TGTGCCAGCAGTTTACAGGGAATTAACACTGAAGCTTTCTTT.

This clonotype was recorded a few times. Since a much larger clone is just one base distant, this may be a read error. This chain links TRBV25-1 with TRBJ1-1; D is uncertain. V was shortened by 8 bases and J by 3 bases, with 10 bases between the two germline ends. The V gene's germline CDR1 is MGHDK and CDR2 SYGVNS. The CDR3 extends over 12 amino acids. The CDR3 is CASGTSDTEAFF. CDR3 DNA: TGTGCCAGCGGCACTTCCGACACTGAAGCTTTCTTT.

The table lists this clonotype with many counts. The gene calls are TRBV29-1 and TRBJ2-5; a weak D match, TRBD1 (5 bases). This CDR3 region has 14 residues. The germline V and J ends were trimmed by 4 bases and 4 bases, with 16 bases remaining between them. CDR1 and CDR2 from the germline V gene are SQVTM and ANQGSEA. CDR3 amino acids: CSVVTFQGRETQYF. CDR3 sequence (DNA): TGCAGCGTTGTGACTTTCCAGGGCCGAGAGACCCAGTACTTC. The complete variable domain, with remaining parts taken from reference TRBV29-1 and TRBJ2-5, reads SAVISQKPSRDICQRGTSLTIQCQVDSQVTMMFWYRQQPGQSLTLIATANQGSEATYESGFVIDKFPISRPNLTFSTLTVSNMSPEDSSIYLCSVVTFQGRETQYFGPGTRLLVL.